The 2 T cell receptor beta chains below were found in one sample sequenced in a study of synovial regulatory T cells in juvenile arthritis. Repertoires were generated with immunoSEQ multiplex PCR, while TCRdb's copy carries only in-frame clones and drops some. The sample includes approximately 9,800 clones. Input material: Treg cells from blood. Subset reported: remaining (HLA-DR-negative) circulating blood Treg cells. The receptors come from a donor aged 2-30 years with juvenile idiopathic arthritis.

The rearrangement uses TRBV6-4 and TRBJ2-7; TCRdb's D call, TRBD2, is unchecked because there is no DNA. The length of the CDR3 is 13 residues. Only the protein sequence is given. Germline CDR1 MRHNA, CDR2 SNTAGT. The CDR3 here is CASSPGLAGLLYF.

The chain couples TRBV5-1 to TRBJ2-3; with no DNA, the TCRdb D assignment of TRBD1 cannot be verified. Germline values: CDR1 SGHRS, CDR2 YFSETQ. This CDR3 is built from 16 residues. A DNA sequence was not provided. The CDR3 loop reads CASSLEFARGTDTQYF.